This TCR beta chain was observed in a study of T cells after posttransplantation cyclophosphamide. Study-level results: Tissue-infiltrating T cells from skin or gut overlapped little with blood T cells.

For this clone: Its target is not known.

Repertoires were generated with immunoSEQ multiplex PCR, while TCRdb's copy carries only in-frame clones and drops some. This table has over 20,000 clones, 65% to 90% appearing once. Controls had myeloablative marrow grafts with methotrexate and calcineurin inhibitor, sampled at 1 year. This clonotype was obtained from a female patient younger than 45 who received an allogeneic stem cell transplant from an unrelated donor, was CMV-positive, and had acute and chronic GVHD. Some of the T cells may derive from the graft donor. The sequences come from PBMCs, collected about 400 days after allogeneic stem cell transplant with calcineurin inhibitor and methotrexate.

The CDR3 loop reads CASSERAGQRILSNQPQHF. CDR3 coding DNA: TGTGCCAGCTCCGAAAGGGCGGGACAGAGAATCTTAAGCAATCAGCCCCAGCATTTT. V usage is TRBV18 and J usage is TRBJ1-5, with TRBD1 matching over 7 bases. V was pared by 6 bases and J by 1 base, with 18 bases of the junction left unmatched. Germline V gene lookup returns CDR1 KGHSH and CDR2 LQKENI. The CDR3 is 19 amino acids.